The 17 T cell receptor beta chains below come from one sample, sequenced in a study of radiotherapy plus CTLA-4 blockade in lung cancer (dated by TCRdb to the late 2010s). The protocol used for the library was the immunoSEQ multiplex PCR assay. Here the immuneACCESS table is served through TCRdb, limited to in-frame sequences with V and J called. Missing clones are a known gap in these copies; in checked studies unresolved V genes cover under half, and the rest lacks a known reason. A total of 71,000 or so clones appear in this sample, around nine tenths of them only once. Clones ranked in the top ten supply less than 0.9% of the sample. The specimen comprised peripheral blood, sampled from a patient treated with radiotherapy plus ipilimumab. The receptors come from a human donor with non-small cell lung cancer who had stable disease on radiotherapy plus ipilimumab.

The CDR3 is CASSTGVNQPQHF. The CDR3 region has the DNA TGTGCCAGCAGCACAGGGGTCAATCAGCCCCAGCATTTT. This chain links TRBV13 with TRBJ1-5; the match to TRBD1 covers 7 bases. V lost 5 bases, J lost 3 bases, and 1 base stayed unmatched. The V gene's germline CDR1 is PRHDT and CDR2 FYEKMQ (reference sequence). The CDR3 sequence is 13 residues long.

The chain links TRBV28 to TRBJ1-6, with a possible D match to TRBD1 (6 bases). Looked up from germline, CDR1 is MDHEN and CDR2 is SYDVKM. Trimming took 4 bases from V and 4 from J, leaving 8 bases between them. The CDR3 is 14 amino acids. The CDR3 sequence: CASSSRGYNSPLHF. The DNA of the CDR3 is TGTGCCAGCAGTTCCAGGGGTTATAATTCACCCCTCCACTTT. Together with reference TRBV28 and TRBJ1-6, the CDR3 gives the full variable domain: DVKVTQSSRYLVKRTGEKVFLECVQDMDHENMFWYRQDPGLGLRLIYFSYDVKMKEKGDIPEGYSVSREKKERFSLILESASTNQTSMYLCASSSRGYNSPLHFGNGTRLTVT.

The rearrangement uses TRBV5-1 and TRBJ2-2; unclear D gene. The germline V gene encodes CDR1 SGHRS and CDR2 YFSETQ. The length of the CDR3 is 12 residues. The ends were cut back, 5 bases at V and 3 bases at J, with 5 bases in the middle. CDR3 DNA sequence: TGCGCCAGCAGAACTTACACCGGGGAGCTGTTTTTT. Translated: CASRTYTGELFF.

V gene TRBV19 combines with J gene TRBJ1-2; 11 bases are a match to TRBD1. CDR3 length equals 16 residues. CDR1 and CDR2 (germline): LNHDA, SQIVND (reference sequence). Germline trimming cut 2 bases from V and 1 base from J; bases unmatched to any gene: 3. The CDR3 protein is CASSIRTGGHNYGYTF. CDR3 nucleotides: TGTGCCAGTAGTATAAGGACAGGGGGCCATAACTATGGCTACACCTTC.

Only a few counts were recorded for this clone. This rearrangement joins TRBV29-1 to TRBJ1-2; TRBD1 matches 7 bases. Germline V gives CDR1 SQVTM, CDR2 ANQGSEA. Unmatched junction bases numbered 5, after V lost 5 bases and J lost 2 bases. This CDR3 contains 13 residues. The CDR3 sequence is CSVTRTGNYGYTF. CDR3 DNA sequence: TGCAGCGTTACTAGGACAGGAAACTATGGCTACACCTTC.

The rearrangement links TRBV15 to TRBJ1-4, with D uncertain. The germline gives CDR1 LNHNV, CDR2 YYDKDF (reference sequence). The CDR3 loop spans 16 amino acids. V was shortened by 0 bases and J by 7 bases, with 15 bases between the two germline ends. CDR3 in DNA: TGTGCCACCAGCAGAGAGAGGGTTCGGCGGAGTGAAAAACTGTTTTTT. Amino acids: CATSRERVRRSEKLFF.

This clone was observed once. The chain combines TRBV28 with TRBJ1-2, with D unclear. V was pared by 2 bases and J by 3 bases, with 4 bases between. The CDR3 extends over 12 amino acids. From germline, CDR1 is MDHEN and CDR2 SYDVKM. The CDR3 coding sequence is TGTGCCAGCAGTTTACAGCACTATGGCTACACCTTC. Protein sequence: CASSLQHYGYTF.

The chain uses TRBV6-4 and TRBJ2-1, with TRBD2 matching 8 bases. Trimming at V came to 5 bases and at J to 8 bases, leaving 11 bases not matched to a gene. The CDR3 has 15 residues. Germline CDR1 MRHNA, CDR2 SNTAGT. For the CDR3, the DNA is TGTGCCAGCAGTCCCGGGACTAGTTCCAGGCATGAGCAGTTCTTC. Amino acids: CASSPGTSSRHEQFF.

This chain joins TRBV9 and TRBJ2-2, with a tentative D call TRBD2 (5 bases). Germline-derived CDR1 and CDR2 are SGDLS and YYNGEE. The germline V and J ends were trimmed by 0 bases and 5 bases, with 14 bases remaining between them. CDR3 size: 16 residues. Here the CDR3 reads CASSVVPGVKTGELFF. The CDR3 DNA sequence: TGTGCCAGCAGCGTAGTGCCCGGGGTGAAGACCGGGGAGCTGTTTTTT.

The chain links TRBV2 to TRBJ2-7; D unclear. Germline CDR1 reads SNHLY; CDR2 reads FYNNEI. The CDR3 is made up of 14 amino acids. Trimming pared 5 bases from V and 0 bases from J, leaving 11 bases between. The CDR3 sequence is CASSRQELSYEQYF. CDR3 DNA: TGTGCCAGCAGTCGGCAGGAACTCTCCTACGAGCAGTACTTC.

The rearrangement links TRBV2 to TRBJ2-1; no reliable D call. Trimming removed 4 bases from V and 6 bases from J, with 7 bases in between. The CDR3 totals 12 residues. Germline V CDR1 and CDR2: SNHLY, FYNNEI. CDR3 protein: CASSGTANEQFF. CDR3 in DNA: TGTGCCAGCAGTGGGACCGCCAATGAGCAGTTCTTC.

The CDR3 sequence: CASSVGGGITDTQYF. CDR3 sequence (DNA): TGTGCCAGCAGCGTAGGCGGCGGGATCACAGATACGCAGTATTTT. The V and J genes are TRBV9 and TRBJ2-3; a possible D gene is TRBD2 (6 bases). Germline lookup yields CDR1 SGDLS and CDR2 YYNGEE. The CDR3 runs to 15 residues. Trimming removed 0 bases from V and 2 bases from J, with 10 bases in between.

This clone was observed a few times. CDR3 sequence reads: CASSATSGGPSYEQYF. CDR3 nucleotide sequence: TGTGCCAGCAGCGCAACTAGCGGGGGCCCCTCCTACGAGCAGTACTTC. V is TRBV9 and J is TRBJ2-7; 11 bases align to TRBD2. The germline gives CDR1 SGDLS, CDR2 YYNGEE. The V and J ends lost 3 bases and 0 bases, in that order; junction bases with no gene match: 5. There are 16 residues in the CDR3.

The rearrangement joins TRBV28 to TRBJ1-3, with TRBD1 as a possible D gene (5 bases). CDR1 is MDHEN and CDR2 is SYDVKM in the germline V gene. With 2 bases removed from V and 4 bases from J, the gap between germline ends came to 12 bases. CDR3 length: 15 residues. CDR3 nucleotides: TGTGCCAGCAGTTTAGCAGGGCTGGTGGGAAACACCATATATTTT. It yields the protein CASSLAGLVGNTIYF.

This chain joins TRBV19 and TRBJ2-6; D may match TRBD1 or TRBD2 (5 bases each). Trimming cost V 7 bases and J 0 bases, with 16 bases left between them. Germline loops: CDR1 LNHDA, CDR2 SQIVND (reference sequence). CDR3 length equals 17 residues. Written as DNA, the CDR3 is TGTGCCAGTAAGAGTTGGGGGTTAGGCTCTGGGGCCAACGTCCTGACTTTC. Its protein is CASKSWGLGSGANVLTF. Combining the CDR3 with reference TRBV19 and TRBJ2-6 gives the whole variable domain DGGITQSPKYLFRKEGQNVTLSCEQNLNHDAMYWYRQDPGQGLRLIYYSQIVNDFQKGDIAEGYSVSREKKESFPLTVTSAQKNPTAFYLCASKSWGLGSGANVLTFGAGSRLTVL.

J is TRBJ2-7 and V is TRBV6-5, with D maybe TRBD2 (6 bases). Trimming pared 0 bases from V and 2 bases from J, leaving 14 bases between. This CDR3 comprises 16 residues. Germline lookup yields CDR1 MNHEY and CDR2 SVGAGI. This CDR3 is CASSYSMGGGTYEQYF. The CDR3 DNA sequence: TGTGCCAGCAGTTACTCGATGGGGGGAGGAACCTACGAGCAGTACTTC.

V usage is TRBV7-6 and J usage is TRBJ2-5, with unresolved D. Trimming took 1 base from V and 1 from J, leaving 10 bases between them. The germline CDR1 and CDR2 sequences are SGHVS and FNYEAQ. This CDR3 region has 15 residues. The CDR3 loop is CASSLGPGRQETQYF. The CDR3 region has the DNA TGTGCCAGCAGCTTAGGGCCGGGCCGCCAAGAGACCCAGTACTTC.